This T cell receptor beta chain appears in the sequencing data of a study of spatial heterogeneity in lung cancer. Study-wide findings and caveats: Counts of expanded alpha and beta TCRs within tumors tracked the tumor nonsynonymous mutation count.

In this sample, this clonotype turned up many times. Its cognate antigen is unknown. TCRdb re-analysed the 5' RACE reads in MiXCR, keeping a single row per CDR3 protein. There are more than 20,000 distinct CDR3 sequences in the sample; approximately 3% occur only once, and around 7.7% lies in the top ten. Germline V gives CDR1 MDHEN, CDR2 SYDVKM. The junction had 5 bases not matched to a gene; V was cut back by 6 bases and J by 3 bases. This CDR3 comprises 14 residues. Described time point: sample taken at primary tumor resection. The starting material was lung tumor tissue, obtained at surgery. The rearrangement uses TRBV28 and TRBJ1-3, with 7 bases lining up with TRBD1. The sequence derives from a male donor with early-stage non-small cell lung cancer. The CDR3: CASSWGDSGNTIYF. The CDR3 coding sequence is TGTGCCAGCAGCTGGGGGGACAGTGGAAACACCATATATTTT.